The 18 T cell receptor beta chains below come from one sample, sequenced in a study of T cell changes during pregnancy in multiple sclerosis. Some clones are missing from TCRdb's copy, which holds only in-frame ones; the method was immunoSEQ multiplex PCR. Seen here are 49,000 or so clones, approximately 94% observed once, and the top ten hold less than 5.5%. Here the sequenced sample was CD8+ T cells from peripheral blood mononuclear cells, taken before pregnancy. All receptors derive from a female donor with multiple sclerosis, enrolled in a pregnancy study.

This clone was detected once. This chain links TRBV6-1 with TRBJ2-7, with D possibly TRBD1 on 5 matching bases. This CDR3 is built from 13 residues. The germline gives CDR1 MNHNS, CDR2 SASEGT. Between the trimmed V and J ends, which lost 4 bases and 3 bases, there was a span of 10 bases. CDR3 residues: CASSVGHYYEQYF. The CDR3 nucleotides read TGTGCCAGCAGTGTTGGACACTACTACGAGCAGTACTTC.

This sequence joins TRBV7-6 and TRBJ1-1; no definite D call. CDR1 is SGHVS, CDR2 FNYEAQ, per germline. Trimming stripped 2 bases from V and 5 bases from J, with 9 bases between. The CDR3 contains 13 residues. Written as DNA, the CDR3 is TGTGCCAGCAGCTTAATGGAGGCGACTGAAGCTTTCTTT. The encoded protein is CASSLMEATEAFF.

The chain carries TRBV27 and TRBJ1-5; 7 bases fit TRBD1. J lost 7 bases, V lost 5 bases, and 17 bases had no gene match. Per the germline V gene, CDR1 is MNHEY and CDR2 is SMNVEV (reference sequence). The CDR3 runs to 17 residues. This CDR3 reads CASSQTVTGLRLQPQHF. The CDR3 DNA reads as TGTGCCAGCAGTCAAACTGTGACAGGGCTCAGGCTACAGCCCCAGCATTTT.

The chain uses TRBV29-1 and TRBJ2-7; 8 bases are a match to TRBD2. Germline assignment: CDR1 SQVTM and CDR2 ANQGSEA. The CDR3 sequence is 15 residues long. The V segment lost 1 base and the J segment 5 bases; nucleotides outside the gene matches: 10. As DNA, the CDR3 is TGCAGCGTTGAAGCCCCCAGCGGGAGTTCCCACGAGCAGTACTTC. The encoded protein is CSVEAPSGSSHEQYF.

The rearrangement joins TRBV27 to TRBJ2-7; TRBD1 matches 7 bases. Unmatched junction bases numbered 4, after V lost 2 bases and J lost 0 bases. CDR1 MNHEY and CDR2 SMNVEV come from the germline V gene (reference sequence). This CDR3 comprises 15 residues. The CDR3 loop is CASSLRAGGSYEQYF. In DNA, the CDR3 is TGTGCCAGCAGTTTAAGGGCAGGGGGCTCCTACGAGCAGTACTTC.

Here the CDR3 reads CASSMTGNTQYF. The DNA for the CDR3 is TGTGCCAGCAGTATGACAGGGAATACGCAGTATTTT. This chain uses TRBV27 with TRBJ2-3; 7 bases map to TRBD1. Looked up from germline, CDR1 is MNHEY and CDR2 is SMNVEV (reference sequence). The CDR3 spans 12 residues. J was trimmed by 7 bases and V by 5 bases; bases with no gene match: 3.

The gene calls are TRBV30 and TRBJ2-3; TRBD1 is a possible D gene (5 bases). The ends were cut back, 5 bases at V and 7 bases at J, with 13 bases in the middle. Germline V gene data show CDR1 as GTSNPN and CDR2 as SVGIG (reference sequence). The CDR3 contains 12 residues. CDR3 coding DNA: TGTGCCTGGGAGACAGACCGGTATACGCAGTATTTT. It translates to CAWETDRYTQYF.

A word on this clone: Additional DNA sequences in this sample encode the identical CDR3. The genes are TRBV7-9 and TRBJ2-1; 8 bases are a match to TRBD2. CDR1 and CDR2 (germline): SEHNR, FQNEAQ (reference sequence). Trimming cost V 5 bases and J 0 bases; bases outside gene matches: 3. The CDR3 has 15 residues. The CDR3 DNA reads as TGTGCCAGCAGCCCCAGCGGGAGCTCCTACAATGAGCAGTTCTTC. Its protein product is CASSPSGSSYNEQFF.

The chain couples TRBV28 to TRBJ2-7; D might be TRBD1 (6 bases). V was clipped by 2 bases and J by 3 bases, with 8 bases between them. The CDR3 sequence is 13 residues long. Germline V gives CDR1 MDHEN, CDR2 SYDVKM. This CDR3 is CASSLTGLYEQYF. CDR3 bases: TGTGCCAGCAGTTTAACAGGGCTCTACGAGCAGTACTTC. The full variable domain, rest sourced from reference TRBV28 and TRBJ2-7, is DVKVTQSSRYLVKRTGEKVFLECVQDMDHENMFWYRQDPGLGLRLIYFSYDVKMKEKGDIPEGYSVSREKKERFSLILESASTNQTSMYLCASSLTGLYEQYFGPGTRLTVT.

The J gene is TRBJ2-1, the V gene TRBV7-9; perhaps TRBD1 as D (6 bases). The CDR3 runs to 15 residues. The V gene lost 5 bases and the J gene lost 1 base, with 12 bases spanning the gap. Germline V gene data show CDR1 as SEHNR and CDR2 as FQNEAQ (reference sequence). The CDR3 bases are TGTGCCAGCAGCCCCCCGCAGGGGTCCTACAATGAGCAGTTCTTC. Residues: CASSPPQGSYNEQFF.

The gene calls are TRBV28 and TRBJ2-4; possibly TRBD1 for D (6 bases). CDR1 MDHEN and CDR2 SYDVKM come from the germline V gene. This CDR3 is built from 16 residues. The V and J ends lost 5 bases and 0 bases respectively, with 14 bases between them. The CDR3 bases are TGTGCCAGCAGTAGCAGGTCAGGGGTAGCCAAAAACATTCAGTACTTC. The encoded protein is CASSSRSGVAKNIQYF.

The V and J genes are TRBV27 and TRBJ1-1; 7 nucleotides match TRBD1. The junction had 7 bases not matched to a gene; V was cut back by 4 bases and J by 2 bases. The CDR3 covers 15 residues. Germline V gene sequence: CDR1 MNHEY, CDR2 SMNVEV (reference sequence). The CDR3 protein is CASSSIQGVNTEAFF. CDR3 bases: TGTGCCAGCAGTTCTATCCAGGGGGTTAACACTGAAGCTTTCTTT.

This chain joins TRBV2 and TRBJ2-1, with 8 bases identical to TRBD2. V shed 3 bases, J shed 8 bases, and the junction held 18 bases outside the gene matches. Germline-derived CDR1 and CDR2 are SNHLY and FYNNEI. CDR3 length: 18 residues. This CDR3 is CASSEAGSGLELIHEQFF. The CDR3 nucleotides are TGTGCCAGCAGTGAGGCGGGATCGGGACTAGAGTTAATTCATGAGCAGTTCTTC. Supplemented by reference TRBV2 and TRBJ2-1, the full variable domain reads EPEVTQTPSHQVTQMGQEVILRCVPISNHLYFYWYRQILGQKVEFLVSFYNNEISEKSEIFDDQFSVERPDGSNFTLKIRSTKLEDSAMYFCASSEAGSGLELIHEQFFGPGTRLTVL.

The chain has TRBV4-2 and TRBJ2-1, with TRBD1 matching 9 bases. The V gene end was trimmed by 4 bases and the J gene end by 7 bases; junction bases not matched to a gene: 2. The CDR3 is 13 residues long. Looked up from germline, CDR1 is LGHNA and CDR2 is YNFKEQ. This chain's CDR3 is CASSRDRVNEQFF. The CDR3 coding sequence is TGTGCCAGCAGCCGGGACAGGGTAAATGAGCAGTTCTTC.

This clone was seen once. The chain employs TRBV7-3 and TRBJ1-1; weak D call: TRBD1 (6 bases). The V and J ends lost 4 bases and 5 bases respectively, with 11 bases between them. From germline, CDR1 is SGHTA and CDR2 FQGTGA. The CDR3 runs 13 residues. The CDR3 is CASSSQGGTEAFF. CDR3 sequence (DNA): TGTGCCAGCAGCTCACAGGGAGGGACTGAAGCTTTCTTT.

The chain employs TRBV7-9 and TRBJ1-1; TRBD1 might be the D (5 bases). Trimming took 5 bases from V and 4 from J, leaving 20 bases between them. The CDR3 contains 16 residues. Germline CDR1 and CDR2: SEHNR and FQNEAQ (reference sequence). CDR3 DNA: TGTGCCAGCAGCGGAGGCGGGGGTCCGGCGGGCACTGAAGCTTTCTTT. Protein product: CASSGGGGPAGTEAFF.

The chain links TRBV30 to TRBJ2-1, with TRBD1 as a possible D gene (6 bases). Trimming left V 2 bases short and J 2 bases short, with 13 bases between. Germline loops: CDR1 GTSNPN, CDR2 SVGIG (reference sequence). The CDR3 loop spans 15 amino acids. For the CDR3, the DNA is TGTGCCTGGAGTCTTCTGGGACACCCCTACAATGAGCAGTTCTTC. Translated, it gives CAWSLLGHPYNEQFF.

The V call is TRBV29-1, the J call TRBJ2-7, with 8 bases matching TRBD1. This CDR3 spans 14 amino acids. CDR1 is SQVTM and CDR2 is ANQGSEA in the germline V gene. J lost 1 base, V lost 4 bases, and 6 bases had no gene match. The CDR3 region has the DNA TGCAGCGTTGCGACAGGGGATTTATCCTACGAGCAGTACTTC. It translates to CSVATGDLSYEQYF.